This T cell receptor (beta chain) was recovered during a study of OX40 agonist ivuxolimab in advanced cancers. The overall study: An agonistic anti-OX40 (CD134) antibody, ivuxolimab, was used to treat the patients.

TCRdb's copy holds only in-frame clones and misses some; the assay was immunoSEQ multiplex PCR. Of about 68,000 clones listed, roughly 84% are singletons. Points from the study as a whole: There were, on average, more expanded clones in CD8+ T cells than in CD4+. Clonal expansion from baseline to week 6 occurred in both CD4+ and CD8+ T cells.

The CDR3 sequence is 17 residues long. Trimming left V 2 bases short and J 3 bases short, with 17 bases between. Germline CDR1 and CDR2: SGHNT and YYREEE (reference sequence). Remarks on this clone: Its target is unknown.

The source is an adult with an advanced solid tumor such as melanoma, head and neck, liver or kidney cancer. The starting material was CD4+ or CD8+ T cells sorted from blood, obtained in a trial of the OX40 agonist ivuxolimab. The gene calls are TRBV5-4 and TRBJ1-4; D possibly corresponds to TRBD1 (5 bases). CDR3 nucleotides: TGTGCCAGCAGCTTAAAGGGTCGGGGCAGTCCTAATGAAAAACTGTTTTTT. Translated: CASSLKGRGSPNEKLFF.